These T cell receptor beta chains were read from a single sample in a study of cytomegalovirus exposure and HLA in healthy donors. Generated by immunoSEQ multiplex PCR, the TCRdb table keeps only in-frame clones and is missing some. The top ten clones hold less than 2% of a sample with some 180,000 clones, over 65% of them seen once. Input material: PBMCs. These receptors were obtained from a woman aged 25 to 39 in good health and CMV-seronegative. The CDR3 runs from the conserved cysteine through the conserved F or W. A D gene is named only where the DNA matches it firmly. Not every row has a clone size; where given, it reads once, few, many or a size class.

clone_size d_call j_call v_call cdr3_nt cdr3_aa
- - TRBJ2-1 TRBV5-1 TGCGCCAGCGGACACGGGACTGACCAGGATAATGAGCAGTTCTTC CASGHGTDQDNEQFF
few TRBD2 TRBJ2-5 TRBV9 TGTGCCAGCTCAAGTAGCGGGAGGCGAGAGACCCAGTACTTC CASSSSGRRETQYF
- TRBD1 TRBJ2-5 TRBV27 TGTGCCAGCAGCCAATGGGGCAGGGGGACCCAAAAGACCCAGTACTTC CASSQWGRGTQKTQYF
few TRBD2 TRBJ2-3 TRBV18 TGTGCCAGCTCACCTATGCGGGGGGAGCAAGGTACGCAGTATTTT CASSPMRGEQGTQYF
- TRBD2 TRBJ2-1 TRBV15 TGTGCCACCAGCAAACTAGCGGAGGCCTACAATGAGCAGTTCTTC CATSKLAEAYNEQFF
- TRBD1 TRBJ1-2 TRBV27 TGTGCCAGCAGTTCGCCGGGACAGGGGGCCCGGGGCTACACCTTC CASSSPGQGARGYTF
- - TRBJ1-5 TRBV30 TGTGCCTGGAGCACAGGGTCTAGAGGCAATCAGCCCCAGCATTTT CAWSTGSRGNQPQHF
- - TRBJ2-4 TRBV2 TGTGCCAGCAGTGAATCCGGACACCTAGCCAAAAACATTCAGTACTTC CASSESGHLAKNIQYF
few - TRBJ1-2 TRBV5-8 TGTGCCAGGTCTTTCCGGACAGTTCTATATGGCTACACCTTC CARSFRTVLYGYTF
- - TRBJ1-3 TRBV18 TGTGCCAGCTCACCGACAGACTCTGGAAACACCATATATTTT CASSPTDSGNTIYF
once TRBD2 TRBJ2-5 TRBV2 TGTGCCAGCAGTACTAGCGGGGGTTCGACAGAGACCCAGTACTTC CASSTSGGSTETQYF
- TRBD2 TRBJ2-1 TRBV15 TGTGCCACCAGCAGATCCCCGGGACTAGCGGTCAATGAGCAGTTCTTC CATSRSPGLAVNEQFF
- - TRBJ1-2 TRBV4-1 TGCGCCAGCAGCCAAATAAGACAGGTGGGAGGCTACACCTTC CASSQIRQVGGYTF
- TRBD2 TRBJ2-7 TRBV30 TGTGCCTGGAGTAGAGGCAGCGGGAGCTCGGACGAGCAGTACTTC CAWSRGSGSSDEQYF
- - TRBJ1-2 TRBV19 TGTGCCAGTAGTTTATACGGGGCTAACTATGGCTACACCTTC CASSLYGANYGYTF
- - TRBJ1-4 TRBV4-1 TGCGCCAGCAGCCATGCTATGACAGGACTTAATGAAAAACTGTTTTTT CASSHAMTGLNEKLFF
- - TRBJ2-7 TRBV5-1 TGCGCCAGCAGCCCCGCGACTAGTCGCGAGCAGTACTTC CASSPATSREQYF
- - TRBJ1-2 TRBV5-6 TGTGCCAGCAAGCTTGTGACAGCTAACTATGGCTACACCTTC CASKLVTANYGYTF
- TRBD1 TRBJ2-3 TRBV5-5 TGTGCCAGCAGCCTTTACCGGGACAGGACCACAGATACGCAGTATTTT CASSLYRDRTTDTQYF
- - TRBJ2-3 TRBV6-4 TGTGCCAGCAGCCAAGGGGGAGGCACAGATACGCAGTATTTT CASSQGGGTDTQYF
- - TRBJ1-2 TRBV7-9 TGTTCCAGCAGCACGCCATACAGGGATGGCTACACCTTC CSSSTPYRDGYTF
- TRBD2 TRBJ2-1 TRBV5-1 TGCGCCAGCAGCCTTAGGTTCGGGGGAGGGCCCCCCAATGAGCAGTTCTTC CASSLRFGGGPPNEQFF
- TRBD2 TRBJ2-1 TRBV7-7 TGTGCCAGCAGTTCCGAGGTGCGGGGGGGCAGTGAGCAGTTCTTC CASSSEVRGGSEQFF
once TRBD2 TRBJ2-7 TRBV7-9 TGTGCCAGCAGCGACACCCAAGCGGGGGGGTCTATTTACGAGCAGTACTTC CASSDTQAGGSIYEQYF
- TRBD1 TRBJ1-2 TRBV19 TGTGCCAGTAGTATCGGGACAGACGGCTACACCTTC CASSIGTDGYTF
few - TRBJ1-1 TRBV6-4 TGTGCCAGCAGTGCTGATCCATCAACGGGGACTGAAGCTTTCTTT CASSADPSTGTEAFF
- TRBD1 TRBJ1-3 TRBV7-6 TGTGCCAGCAGCTTGAAGGATCCGGGACAGGCGATCTCTGGAAACACCATATATTTT CASSLKDPGQAISGNTIYF